The 3 T cell receptor beta chains listed next were all sequenced from one sample in a study of shared clonotypes between healthy human individuals. Some clones are missing from TCRdb's copy, which holds only in-frame ones; the method was immunoSEQ multiplex PCR. The sample has around 1.1 million clones, more than 75% seen once; the top ten hold 0.5% to 0.65%. Material: memory CD4+ T cells from PBMCs. Stated subset: CD45RA-negative fraction. All receptors derive from a man aged 18-30 years in good health. Some clones in this sample may be carry-over from other donors' samples.

This clone showed up just once. The rearrangement uses TRBV5-1 and TRBJ2-2, with D perhaps matching TRBD1 or TRBD2 (6 bases each). Looked up from germline, CDR1 is SGHRS and CDR2 is YFSETQ. V shed 5 bases and J shed 7 bases, with 18 bases lying between them. The CDR3 is 15 amino acids. The CDR3 DNA reads as TGCGCCAGCAGAATGACAGGCTTCGGGGGCGGGGAGCTGTTTTTT. Translation gives CASRMTGFGGGELFF.

This clone was counted a few times. The V call is TRBV7-3, the J call TRBJ2-2, with a tentative D call TRBD2 (5 bases). Between the trimmed V and J ends, which lost 5 bases and 6 bases, there was a span of 13 bases. This CDR3 region has 14 residues. Germline values: CDR1 SGHTA, CDR2 FQGTGA. The DNA for the CDR3 is TGTGCCAGCAGCCCAACGACTACCCCCGGGGAGCTGTTTTTT. Protein sequence: CASSPTTTPGELFF.

The CDR3 nucleotides are TGTGCCAGCAGTAGGGCGGACAGGGGGTCCTCTGGGGCCAACGTCCTGACTTTC. Amino acids: CASSRADRGSSGANVLTF. V is TRBV7-3 and J is TRBJ2-6; the match to TRBD1 covers 10 bases. From germline, CDR1 is SGHTA and CDR2 FQGTGA. V shed 6 bases and J 0 bases; nucleotides not matched to a gene: 8. The CDR3 has 18 residues.